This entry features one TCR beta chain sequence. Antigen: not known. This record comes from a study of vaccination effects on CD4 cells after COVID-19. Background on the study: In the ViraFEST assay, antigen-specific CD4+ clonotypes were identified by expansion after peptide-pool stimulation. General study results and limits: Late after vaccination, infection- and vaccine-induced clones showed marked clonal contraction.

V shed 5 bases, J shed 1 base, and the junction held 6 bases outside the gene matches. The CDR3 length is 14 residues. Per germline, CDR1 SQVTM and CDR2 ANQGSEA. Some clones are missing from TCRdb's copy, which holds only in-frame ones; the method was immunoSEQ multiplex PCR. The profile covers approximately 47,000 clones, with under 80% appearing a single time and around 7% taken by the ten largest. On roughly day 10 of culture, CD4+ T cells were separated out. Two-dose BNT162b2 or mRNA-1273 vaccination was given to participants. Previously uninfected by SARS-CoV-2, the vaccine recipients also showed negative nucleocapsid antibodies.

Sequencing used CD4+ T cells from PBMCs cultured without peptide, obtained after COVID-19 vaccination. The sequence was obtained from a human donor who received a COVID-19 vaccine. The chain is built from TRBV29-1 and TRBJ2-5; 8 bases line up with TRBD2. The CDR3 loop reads CSVRLAGSQETQYF. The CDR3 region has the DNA TGCAGCGTTCGATTAGCGGGGAGCCAAGAGACCCAGTACTTC. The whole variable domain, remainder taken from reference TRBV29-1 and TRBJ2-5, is SAVISQKPSRDICQRGTSLTIQCQVDSQVTMMFWYRQQPGQSLTLIATANQGSEATYESGFVIDKFPISRPNLTFSTLTVSNMSPEDSSIYLCSVRLAGSQETQYFGPGTRLLVL.